The clone carrying this T cell receptor beta chain was recorded a few times. Its antigen is unidentified. This sample is drawn from a study of blood T cells in healthy people across ages. Findings and caveats of the study: Donor CMV status was unknown, possibly confounding expanded clonotype changes.

Germline V lookup: CDR1 SGHDN, CDR2 FVKESK. The CDR3 has 17 residues. Losses at the gene ends were 1 base for V and 5 bases for J; bases not matched to a gene: 12. Together with a sample-barcoded 5' primer, a J-beta primer mix was included in a second PCR lasting roughly 6 to 12 cycles. From the 5' RACE reads, TCRdb called clonotypes with MiXCR, one entry per CDR3 protein. The sample lists nearly 800,000 distinct CDR3 sequences; roughly 25% were seen once. The same data also went into a second study, on T cells of mothers and their children.

The specimen was blood. The chain employs TRBV14 and TRBJ2-5; 8 bases align to TRBD1. The receptor was derived from a boy younger than 18 in good health. CDR3 sequence: CASSQGPRAGGHETQYF. The DNA of the CDR3 is TGTGCCAGCAGCCAAGGGCCGAGAGCAGGGGGCCACGAGACCCAGTACTTC.